The TCR beta chain described here comes from a study of T cell changes during pregnancy in multiple sclerosis. TCRdb's copy holds only in-frame clones and misses some; the assay was immunoSEQ multiplex PCR. The sample consists of tens of thousands of clones, more than 75% of them appearing once. Germline values: CDR1 MGHDK, CDR2 SYGVNS. This CDR3 region has 13 residues. With V trimmed by 6 bases and J by 11 bases, 9 bases remained unmatched. The source was CD8+ T cells from peripheral blood mononuclear cells, collected after pregnancy. J is TRBJ2-2 and V is TRBV25-1; the match to TRBD2 covers 7 bases. This clonotype was obtained from a female donor in good health, enrolled as a control in a pregnancy study. In nucleotides, the CDR3 is TGTGCCAGCAGGGGGGGACGGGGGGATGAGCTGTTTTTT. Protein sequence: CASRGGRGDELFF.